Each of the 18 T cell receptor beta chains below was sequenced from the same sample in a study of metastatic and nonmetastatic thyroid tumors (TCRdb year 2020). Library construction relied on PCR. Instrument on record: Illumina HiSeq 4000. TCRdb reran the public reads through fastp at Q25 and MiXCR, keeping productive beta chains. This sample is represented by about 13,000 clones; approximately 31% of them were singletons. About 21% of the sample rests with the top ten. None of the patients had been given any treatment before thyroid surgery. Sequences were obtained from tumor tissue. The source is a female donor with papillary thyroid cancer or a benign thyroid nodule (not recorded which). Some clones in this sample may be carry-over from other donors' samples.

This clone was found many times. The J gene is TRBJ2-3, the V gene TRBV28; 7 bases line up with TRBD1. CDR3 size: 15 residues. Losses at the gene ends were 3 bases for V and 9 bases for J; bases not matched to a gene: 12. Looked up from germline, CDR1 is MDHEN and CDR2 is SYDVKM. The CDR3 loop is CASSLGQGDRVTQYF. CDR3 DNA: TGTGCCAGCAGTTTGGGGCAGGGGGACCGAGTGACGCAGTATTTT.

The chain carries TRBV20-1 and TRBJ2-1, with 11 nucleotides matching TRBD2. Per the germline V gene, CDR1 is DFQATT and CDR2 is SNEGSKA (reference sequence). Trimming at V came to 5 bases and at J to 0 bases, leaving 3 bases not matched to a gene. There are 15 residues in the CDR3. The CDR3 bases are TGCAGTGCTCAACTAGCGGGAGACTCCTACAATGAGCAGTTCTTC. As protein: CSAQLAGDSYNEQFF.

The gene calls are TRBV6-2 or TRBV6-3 and TRBJ1-6, with 7 bases identical to TRBD1. The V gene end was trimmed by 4 bases and the J gene end by 10 bases; junction bases not matched to a gene: 10. Per germline, CDR1 MNHEY and CDR2 SVGEGT. This CDR3 region has 15 residues. This chain's CDR3 is CASSSNRGEGSPLHF. CDR3 in DNA: TGTGCCAGCAGTTCTAACAGGGGCGAGGGATCACCCCTCCACTTT.

The genes are TRBV6-6 and TRBJ2-7; TRBD1 agrees at 7 bases. J was trimmed by 2 bases and V by 0 bases; bases with no gene match: 4. Germline-derived CDR1 and CDR2 are MNHNY and SVGAGI (reference sequence). The CDR3 extends over 15 amino acids. DNA for the CDR3: TGTGCCAGCAGTTACTCTCGACAGGGCCCCTACGAGCAGTACGTC. Residues: CASSYSRQGPYEQYV.

This clone was recorded only once. This sequence joins TRBV5-1 and TRBJ1-2; the match to TRBD1 covers 7 bases. Germline V gives CDR1 SGHRS, CDR2 YFSETQ. The CDR3 extends over 15 amino acids. V was pared by 4 bases and J by 4 bases, with 10 bases of the junction left unmatched. The CDR3 sequence: CASSLTSGQSYGYTF. CDR3 in DNA: TGCGCCAGCAGCCTAACCTCGGGACAGAGCTATGGCTACACCTTC.

The chain employs TRBV19 and TRBJ2-7; TRBD1 matches 8 bases. This CDR3 spans 14 amino acids. V dropped 3 bases and J dropped 6; count of bases not matched to a gene: 7. Germline-derived CDR1 and CDR2 are LNHDA and SQIVND (reference sequence). CDR3 coding DNA: TGTGCCAGTAGTATGAGGGCAGGGGGCCTCGAGCAGTACTTC. Its translation: CASSMRAGGLEQYF.

This clone has ten or more counts. The chain joins TRBV20-1 to TRBJ1-1; no clear D. The CDR3 has 11 amino acids. V lost 8 bases to trimming and J lost 0 bases, with 7 bases between them. Germline CDR1 reads DFQATT; CDR2 reads SNEGSKA (reference sequence). In DNA form, the CDR3 reads TGCAGTCAGTACCTGAACACTGAAGCTTTCTTT. Translating gives CSQYLNTEAFF.

At least ten counts were recorded for this clone. The V gene is TRBV30, the J gene TRBJ1-1, with no clear D. V gave up 7 bases and J gave up 6 bases, with 12 bases separating them. This CDR3 comprises 11 residues. In germline, CDR1 is GTSNPN, CDR2 SVGIG (reference sequence). DNA of the CDR3: TGTGCCTCAAGTACATGGCCTGAAGCTTTCTTT. This gives the protein CASSTWPEAFF.

The chain recombines TRBV30 with TRBJ2-7; 12 positions agree with TRBD2. The J segment lost 2 bases and the V segment lost 2 bases, leaving 4 bases of the junction unmatched. The CDR3 extends over 15 amino acids. CDR1 and CDR2 (germline): GTSNPN, SVGIG (reference sequence). This CDR3 reads CAWSKGLAGPYEQYF. The CDR3 region has the DNA TGTGCCTGGAGTAAAGGACTAGCGGGACCCTACGAGCAGTACTTC.

This clone was seen many times. J is TRBJ2-1 and V is TRBV19; TRBD2 is a possible D gene (5 bases). This CDR3 has 16 residues. In germline, CDR1 is LNHDA, CDR2 SQIVND (reference sequence). Trimming took off 5 bases at V and 9 bases at J, with 23 bases between the two ends. CDR3 nucleotide sequence: TGTGCCAGTAGTGCCCGGGAACGCCTCGCCTGGGGTGAGCAGTTCTTC. It specifies CASSARERLAWGEQFF.

The gene calls are TRBV4-1 and TRBJ1-5; tentative D call: TRBD1 (5 bases). V was pared by 3 bases and J by 0 bases, with 15 bases between. CDR3 length: 17 amino acids. CDR1 MGHRA and CDR2 YSYEKL come from the germline V gene. Here the CDR3 DNA reads TGCGCCAGCAGCCAGATTTACGGGGCTTATAGCAATCAGCCCCAGCATTTT. The encoded protein is CASSQIYGAYSNQPQHF.

This chain uses TRBV11-3 with TRBJ1-1; 10 bases fit TRBD1. Trimming at V came to 5 bases and at J to 5 bases, leaving 2 bases not matched to a gene. Germline V lookup: CDR1 SGHNT, CDR2 YENEEA. CDR3 length equals 13 residues. The CDR3 DNA sequence: TGTGCCAGCAGCCTGGGACAGGGGACTGAAGCTTTCTTT. Its translation is CASSLGQGTEAFF.

The chain uses TRBV7-8 and TRBJ2-7; 7 nucleotides match TRBD1. Looked up from germline, CDR1 is SGHVS and CDR2 is FQNEAQ. This CDR3 has 14 amino acids. V was clipped by 2 bases and J by 2 bases; unmatched bases: 3. CDR3 nucleotide sequence: TGTGCCAGCAGCTTATTCCAGGGGGCCTACGAGCAGTACTTC. Protein: CASSLFQGAYEQYF.

This clone was counted many times. Other DNA sequences in the sample encode the same CDR3. The V call is TRBV6-4, the J call TRBJ2-1, with 13 bases fitting TRBD2. This CDR3 comprises 15 residues. Germline assignment: CDR1 MRHNA and CDR2 SNTAGT. Trimming removed 4 bases from V and 8 bases from J; junction bases left unmatched: 5. CDR3 DNA sequence: TGTGCCAGCAGTGTCACTAGCGGGGGGGCCGATGAGCAGTTCTTC. It specifies CASSVTSGGADEQFF.

This clone has at least ten counts. The rearrangement uses TRBV5-4 and TRBJ2-6; 8 bases fit TRBD2. In germline, CDR1 is SGHNT, CDR2 YYREEE (reference sequence). The CDR3 consists of 19 residues. The J segment lost 2 bases and the V segment lost 0 bases, leaving 10 bases of the junction unmatched. CDR3 residues: CASSLARGGTSTGANVLTF. CDR3 DNA sequence: TGTGCCAGCAGCTTGGCCCGGGGGGGGACTAGTACTGGGGCCAACGTCCTGACTTTC.

In its sample, this clone was seen many times. This may stem from a read error, because a much larger clone lies one nucleotide away. At the DNA level, this CDR3 is encoded by other sequences in the same sample as well. This chain joins TRBV19 and TRBJ1-2; 8 bases fit TRBD1. This CDR3 contains 19 residues. The ends lost 6 bases at V and 5 bases at J; junction bases unmatched: 23. CDR1 and CDR2 (germline): LNHDA, SQIVND (reference sequence). Here the CDR3 reads CASSRALTDGQGLLYGYTF. The CDR3 coding sequence is TGTGCCAGTAGCCGCGCGTTGACCGATGGACAGGGTTTATTGTATGGCTACACCTTC.

This clone was observed many times. The gene calls are TRBV4-1 and TRBJ2-2, with 7 nucleotides matching TRBD2. Germline values: CDR1 MGHRA, CDR2 YSYEKL. The CDR3 sequence is 15 residues long. The V segment lost 1 base and the J segment 4 bases; nucleotides outside the gene matches: 3. The CDR3 here is CASSQGGGGTGELFF. The DNA for the CDR3 is TGCGCCAGCAGCCAAGGCGGGGGAGGCACCGGGGAGCTGTTTTTT.

V and J are TRBV28 and TRBJ1-1, with D unclear. The V gene's germline CDR1 is MDHEN and CDR2 SYDVKM. The CDR3 totals 13 residues. Trimming stripped 10 bases from V and 4 bases from J, with 16 bases between. CDR3 region: CAIHSVDFTEAFF. CDR3 in DNA: TGTGCCATCCATTCGGTGGATTTCACTGAAGCTTTCTTT.